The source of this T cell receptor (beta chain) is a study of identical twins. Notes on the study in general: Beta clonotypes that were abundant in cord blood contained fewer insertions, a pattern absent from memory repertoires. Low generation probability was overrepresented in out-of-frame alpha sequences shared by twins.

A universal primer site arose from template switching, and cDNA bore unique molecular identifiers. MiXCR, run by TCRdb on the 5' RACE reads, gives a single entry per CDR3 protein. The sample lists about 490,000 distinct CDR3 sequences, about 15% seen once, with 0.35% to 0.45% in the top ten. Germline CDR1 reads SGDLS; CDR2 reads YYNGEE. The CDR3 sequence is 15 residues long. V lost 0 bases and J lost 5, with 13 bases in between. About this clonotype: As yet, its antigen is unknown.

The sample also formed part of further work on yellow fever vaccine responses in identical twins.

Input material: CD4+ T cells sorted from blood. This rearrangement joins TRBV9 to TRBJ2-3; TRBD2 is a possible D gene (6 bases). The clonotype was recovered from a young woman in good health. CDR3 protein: CASSVVGGREDTQYF. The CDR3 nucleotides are TGTGCCAGCAGCGTAGTGGGGGGACGGGAAGATACGCAGTATTTT.